The 24 T cell receptor beta chains below all came from one sample that was sequenced in a study of post-analysis software for immune sequencing data. Findings of the study overall: Among 5 or 6 TRBV segments more frequent in patients than controls were TRBV5-6, TRBV5-1 and TRBV20-1.

Prepared TCR beta cDNA libraries contained unique molecular identifiers. TCRdb called the PCR reads again in MiXCR, with one record for every CDR3 protein. This sample has about 540,000 distinct CDR3 sequences, with around 31% found just once. Antigens for these TCRs are unknown. The specimen was blood. The receptors stem from a girl younger than 18 with multiple sclerosis.

This clonotype has a handful of counts. Germline and junction disagree at one end, which may indicate a read error. The chain joins TRBV7-9 to TRBJ2-3; D may be TRBD1 (6 bases). CDR3 length equals 15 residues. Germline V gene sequence: CDR1 SEHNR, CDR2 FQNEAQ (reference sequence). The CDR3 sequence: CAGSQQGSSTDTQYF. The CDR3 DNA follows: TGTGCCGGCAGCCAACAGGGATCTAGCACAGATACGCAGTATTTT.

The CDR3 reads CASKGTESTDTQYF. For the CDR3, the DNA is TGTGCCAGCAAGGGGACAGAGAGCACAGATACGCAGTATTTT. The chain is built from TRBV2 and TRBJ2-3; TRBD1 matches at 7 bases. Germline V CDR1 and CDR2: SNHLY, FYNNEI. V was pared by 7 bases and J by 0 bases, with 4 bases of the junction left unmatched. The CDR3 contains 14 residues.

There are a few counts of this clonotype. The chain is built from TRBV28 and TRBJ2-1; TRBD1 matches 8 bases. V lost 4 bases, J lost 0 bases, and 2 bases stayed unmatched. CDR3 length: 15 amino acids. Germline CDR1 reads MDHEN; CDR2 reads SYDVKM. CDR3 nucleotide sequence: TGTGCCAGCAGTTGGGGACAGGACTCCTACAATGAGCAGTTCTTC. Protein product: CASSWGQDSYNEQFF.

In the case of this clonotype: Sequence at one end of the junction differs from germline and may be a read error. This chain links TRBV13 with TRBJ1-1, with unresolved D. This CDR3 spans 18 amino acids. Germline V gene lookup returns CDR1 PRHDT and CDR2 FYEKMQ (reference sequence). The CDR3 bases are TGTGCCAGTAGCTTAAACCCAACGGCAGGCAGCCGGAACACTGAAGCTTTCTTT. Its translation is CASSLNPTAGSRNTEAFF.

This chain connects TRBV11-2 to TRBJ2-4; possible D gene TRBD1, 5 bases. The germline V gene has CDR1 SGHAT and CDR2 FQNNGV. This CDR3 has 14 residues. Trimming took off 5 bases at V and 12 bases at J, with 20 bases between the two ends. The CDR3 DNA follows: TGTGCCAGCAGCCCTCGCGGCGAAGTGGACACTCAGTACTTC. It encodes CASSPRGEVDTQYF.

This clonotype was observed a handful of times. A junction boundary mismatches the germline segment, possibly from a read error. The V call is TRBV5-1, the J call TRBJ2-7, with D unclear. Per the germline V gene, CDR1 is SGHRS and CDR2 is YFSETQ. This CDR3 spans 15 amino acids. The CDR3 bases are TGTGCCAGCAGCTTGGGCCGTTTGACACAAAACGAGCAGTACTTC. Protein: CASSLGRLTQNEQYF.

The chain recombines TRBV5-8 with TRBJ1-1; 7 bases fit TRBD1. With 6 bases clipped from V and 3 bases from J, the junction kept 11 bases outside the gene matches. Per the germline V gene, CDR1 is SGHTS and CDR2 is YDEGEE. This CDR3 has 15 amino acids. The CDR3 region has the DNA TGTGCCAGCAATCGGATGGCACAGGGGCACACTGAAGCTTTCTTT. It yields the protein CASNRMAQGHTEAFF.

The chain uses TRBV11-2 and TRBJ2-1, with D tentatively TRBD2 (5 bases). V lost 7 bases to trimming and J lost 2 bases, with 12 bases between them. The CDR3 has 14 amino acids. The germline V gene has CDR1 SGHAT and CDR2 FQNNGV. The CDR3 DNA reads TGTGCCAGCACCCCTTCGAGGGCCTACAATGAGCAGTTCTTC. Encoded protein: CASTPSRAYNEQFF.

The genes are TRBV29-1 and TRBJ1-2; no definite D call. CDR3 size: 12 residues. Germline loops: CDR1 SQVTM, CDR2 ANQGSEA. V dropped 4 bases and J dropped 0 bases, with 6 bases sitting between them. The CDR3 sequence is CSVARTNYGYTF. CDR3 DNA sequence: TGCAGCGTTGCGCGAACTAACTATGGCTACACCTTC.

V is TRBV24-1 and J is TRBJ2-1; 9 bases match TRBD1. The CDR3 has 16 amino acids. Germline lookup yields CDR1 KGHDR and CDR2 SFDVKD. J gave up 3 bases and V 4 bases, and 6 bases lay outside the gene matches. The CDR3 sequence is CATSDGQGLSYNEQFF. The CDR3 region has the DNA TGTGCCACCAGTGACGGACAGGGGTTAAGCTACAATGAGCAGTTCTTC.

This clonotype was seen a few times. The V call is TRBV28, the J call TRBJ2-3; 9 positions match TRBD1. V trimming: 5 bases; J trimming: 6 bases; junction bases outside the gene matches: 3. The CDR3 is made up of 13 amino acids. Germline values: CDR1 MDHEN, CDR2 SYDVKM. In DNA form, the CDR3 reads TGTGCCAGCAGTGGGACAGGGCCCGATACGCAGTATTTT. This codes for CASSGTGPDTQYF.

The V and J genes are TRBV12-3 or TRBV12-4 and TRBJ2-5; D not resolved. V was trimmed by 3 bases and J by 7 bases, leaving 15 bases between them. The CDR3 has 14 residues. CDR3 residues: CASSLTGLMATQYF. CDR3 in DNA: TGTGCCAGCAGTTTGACTGGGCTCATGGCGACCCAGTACTTC.

CDR3 sequence: CSASGGGDQPQHF. CDR3 nucleotides: TGCAGTGCTAGTGGAGGAGGCGATCAGCCCCAGCATTTT. The V and J genes are TRBV20-1 and TRBJ1-5, with D unclear. The V end was cut by 3 bases, the J end by 5 bases, with 11 bases between. The CDR3 covers 13 residues. CDR1 DFQATT and CDR2 SNEGSKA come from the germline V gene (reference sequence).

The V gene is TRBV4-1, the J gene TRBJ1-6; the D is unclear. There are 14 residues in the CDR3. V lost 1 base to trimming and J lost 11 bases, with 12 bases between them. The V gene's germline CDR1 is MGHRA and CDR2 YSYEKL. In nucleotides, the CDR3 is TGCGCCAGCAGCCAAGTCGGCAGGAGGACACCCCTCCACTTT. Translating gives CASSQVGRRTPLHF.

J is TRBJ2-7 and V is TRBV4-1; 10 nucleotides agree with TRBD2. J gave up 1 base and V 0 bases, and 6 bases lay outside the gene matches. The CDR3 is 17 amino acids. CDR1 is MGHRA and CDR2 is YSYEKL in the germline V gene. CDR3 protein: CASSQDSSGGSSYEQYF. CDR3 nucleotide sequence: TGCGCCAGCAGCCAAGATTCTAGCGGGGGCTCTTCCTACGAGCAGTACTTC.

The rearrangement uses TRBV20-1 and TRBJ2-7, with a weak D call TRBD1 (6 bases). The CDR3 length is 12 residues. CDR1 DFQATT and CDR2 SNEGSKA come from the germline V gene (reference sequence). V was trimmed by 3 bases and J by 2 bases, leaving 8 bases between them. Here the CDR3 reads CSARGTTYEQYF. The CDR3 bases are TGCAGTGCTAGGGGGACAACCTACGAGCAGTACTTC.

The V and J genes are TRBV6-1 and TRBJ2-1; D possibly corresponds to TRBD2 (5 bases). There are 14 residues in the CDR3. Germline V gene data show CDR1 as MNHNS and CDR2 as SASEGT. The V end lost 4 bases, the J end lost 6 bases, and 13 bases lay between the germline ends. In nucleotides, the CDR3 is TGTGCCAGCAGTGTGATAAGAGGGCTCAATGAGCAGTTCTTC. The encoded protein is CASSVIRGLNEQFF.

The rearrangement uses TRBV6-4 and TRBJ2-1; possibly TRBD2 for D (6 bases). The CDR3 totals 15 residues. Germline CDR1 is MRHNA and CDR2 is SNTAGT. The V end lost 1 base, the J end lost 5 bases, and 12 bases lay between the germline ends. This CDR3 reads CASSDLHGGDNEQFF. The CDR3 DNA follows: TGTGCCAGCAGTGACTTGCACGGCGGGGACAATGAGCAGTTCTTC.

As concerns this clonotype: The junction and the germline gene differ at one end; a read error may be behind it. This sequence joins TRBV20-1 and TRBJ1-4; D gene unclear. The germline V gene encodes CDR1 DFQATT and CDR2 SNEGSKA (reference sequence). The CDR3 has 11 amino acids. CDR3 protein: CSAPRYERLFF. The DNA of the CDR3 is TGCAGTGCACCTAGATATGAAAGACTGTTTTTT.

This clonotype was observed a few times. V is TRBV7-7 and J is TRBJ2-1; 7 nucleotides match TRBD1. The J segment lost 8 bases and the V segment lost 3 bases, leaving 7 bases of the junction unmatched. Germline loops: CDR1 SSHAT, CDR2 FNYEAQ (reference sequence). This CDR3 is built from 14 residues. CDR3 sequence reads: CASSFGQVEDEQFF. Written as DNA, the CDR3 is TGTGCCAGCAGCTTTGGACAGGTAGAGGATGAGCAGTTCTTC.

The chain combines TRBV6-2 or TRBV6-3 with TRBJ1-2; 10 nucleotides agree with TRBD1. Germline CDR1 and CDR2: MNHEY and SVGEGT. With 5 bases clipped from V and 3 bases from J, the junction kept 9 bases outside the gene matches. The CDR3 totals 16 residues. The CDR3 DNA reads TGTGCCAGCAGTCCCTCCGGGACAGGGGCCCACTATGGCTACACCTTC. This encodes CASSPSGTGAHYGYTF.

The chain links TRBV5-1 to TRBJ1-4; TRBD1 matches at 7 bases. V gave up 4 bases and J gave up 7 bases; unmatched junction bases: 16. CDR3 length: 17 residues. From germline, CDR1 is SGHRS and CDR2 YFSETQ. CDR3 DNA sequence: TGCGCCAGCAGCCCCTGGACAGGAGCGGGTCCGGTTGAAAAACTGTTTTTT. Amino acid sequence: CASSPWTGAGPVEKLFF.

This clonotype is a singleton in its sample. This chain uses TRBV4-1 with TRBJ2-1; the match to TRBD2 covers 10 bases. The V gene end was trimmed by 3 bases and the J gene end by 8 bases; junction bases not matched to a gene: 1. CDR1 MGHRA and CDR2 YSYEKL come from the germline V gene. There are 13 residues in the CDR3. As DNA, the CDR3 is TGCGCCAGCAGCCAGGGGACTAGCGATGAGCAGTTCTTC. Translating gives CASSQGTSDEQFF.

The rearrangement links TRBV20-1 to TRBJ2-3; 11 bases are shared with TRBD2. The CDR3 has 14 residues. The germline CDR1 and CDR2 sequences are DFQATT and SNEGSKA (reference sequence). Unmatched junction bases numbered 6, after V lost 5 bases and J lost 5 bases. CDR3 protein: CSAQTSGARDTQYF. For the CDR3, the DNA is TGCAGTGCTCAGACTAGCGGGGCGAGAGATACGCAGTATTTT.